This T cell receptor beta chain was recovered during a study of T cells in Graves' hyperthyroidism and ophthalmopathy. RNA transcripts gave rise to amplified TCR beta CDR3 regions. When the TCR CDR3 underwent first-round RT-PCR, the HTBI primer set was used. TCRdb independently ran MiXCR on the multiplex PCR reads; one entry per CDR3 protein. The sample shows a few hundred thousand distinct CDR3 sequences, about an eighth of them seen only once. Germline V gives CDR1 GTSNPN, CDR2 SVGIG (reference sequence). The CDR3 consists of 14 residues. Between the trimmed V and J ends, which lost 7 bases and 5 bases, there was a span of 18 bases. This clonotype was seen at least ten times. The antigen remains undetermined. Regarding the study as a whole: In validation, the model predicted ophthalmopathy. These predictions came a median roughly 7.1 months before onset. In the blood, most expanded thyroid clonotypes above 0.001 appeared as well.

This sequence originates from a woman aged 18-29 years with Graves' hyperthyroidism. Material for sequencing was blood. This chain uses TRBV30 with TRBJ2-1; D possibly corresponds to TRBD2 (6 bases). In DNA, the CDR3 is TGTGCCTCCCGACGTAGCGGAAAAAACAATGAGCAGTTCTTC. It yields the protein CASRRSGKNNEQFF.